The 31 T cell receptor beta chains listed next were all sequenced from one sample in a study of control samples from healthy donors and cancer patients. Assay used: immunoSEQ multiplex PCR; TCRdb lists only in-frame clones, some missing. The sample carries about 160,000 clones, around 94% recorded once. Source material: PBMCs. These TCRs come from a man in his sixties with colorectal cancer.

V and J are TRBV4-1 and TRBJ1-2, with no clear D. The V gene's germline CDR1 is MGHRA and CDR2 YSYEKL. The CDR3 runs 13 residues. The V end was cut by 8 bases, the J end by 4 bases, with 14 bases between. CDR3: CASRTGRGYGYTF. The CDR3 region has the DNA TGCGCCAGCCGGACGGGGAGAGGCTATGGCTACACCTTC.

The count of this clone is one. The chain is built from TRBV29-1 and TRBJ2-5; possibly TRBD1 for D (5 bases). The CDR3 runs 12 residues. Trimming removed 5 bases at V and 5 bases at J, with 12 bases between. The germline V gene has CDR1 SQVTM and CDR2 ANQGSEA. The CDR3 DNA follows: TGCAGCGTTACAGGTCATGGTGAGACCCAGTACTTC. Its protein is CSVTGHGETQYF. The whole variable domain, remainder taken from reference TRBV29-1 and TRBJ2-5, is SAVISQKPSRDICQRGTSLTIQCQVDSQVTMMFWYRQQPGQSLTLIATANQGSEATYESGFVIDKFPISRPNLTFSTLTVSNMSPEDSSIYLCSVTGHGETQYFGPGTRLLVL.

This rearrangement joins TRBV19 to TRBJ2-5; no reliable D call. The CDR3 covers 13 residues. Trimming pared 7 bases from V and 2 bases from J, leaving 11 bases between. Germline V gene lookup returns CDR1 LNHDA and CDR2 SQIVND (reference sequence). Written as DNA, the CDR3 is TGTGCCAGTACGGTTAGGGATCAAGAGACCCAGTACTTC. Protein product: CASTVRDQETQYF.

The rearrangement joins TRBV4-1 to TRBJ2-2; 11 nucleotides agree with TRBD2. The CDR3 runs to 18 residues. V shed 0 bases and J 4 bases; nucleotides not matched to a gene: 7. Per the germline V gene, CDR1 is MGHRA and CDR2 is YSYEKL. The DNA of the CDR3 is TGCGCCAGCAGCCAAGATAAAGCTAGCGGGGGGTCCACCGGGGAGCTGTTTTTT. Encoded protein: CASSQDKASGGSTGELFF.

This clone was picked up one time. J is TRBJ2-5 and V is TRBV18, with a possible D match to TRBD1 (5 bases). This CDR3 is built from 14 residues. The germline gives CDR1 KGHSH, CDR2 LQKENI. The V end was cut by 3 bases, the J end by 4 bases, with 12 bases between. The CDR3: CASSPPPQGETQYF. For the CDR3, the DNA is TGTGCCAGCTCACCTCCACCTCAGGGAGAGACCCAGTACTTC.

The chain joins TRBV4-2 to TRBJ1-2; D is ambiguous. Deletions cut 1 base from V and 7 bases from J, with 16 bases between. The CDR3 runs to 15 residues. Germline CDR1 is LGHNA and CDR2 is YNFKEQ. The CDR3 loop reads CASSQVGSHISGYTF. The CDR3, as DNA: TGTGCCAGCAGCCAAGTAGGTTCCCATATTAGTGGCTACACCTTC.

The CDR3 DNA reads as TGTGCCAGCAGAACAGGGGGCGTGAACACTGAAGCTTTCTTT. Translation: CASRTGGVNTEAFF. The chain links TRBV6-5 to TRBJ1-1; the match to TRBD1 covers 9 bases. This CDR3 has 14 amino acids. Germline V gene lookup returns CDR1 MNHEY and CDR2 SVGAGI. V lost 6 bases and J lost 0; bases outside the gene matches: 2.

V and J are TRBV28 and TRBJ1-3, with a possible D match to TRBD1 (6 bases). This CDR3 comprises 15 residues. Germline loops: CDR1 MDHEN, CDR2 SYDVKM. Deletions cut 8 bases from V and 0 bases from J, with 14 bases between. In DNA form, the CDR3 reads TGTGCCAGCGGGACAACCATTAACTCTGGAAACACCATATATTTT. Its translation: CASGTTINSGNTIYF.

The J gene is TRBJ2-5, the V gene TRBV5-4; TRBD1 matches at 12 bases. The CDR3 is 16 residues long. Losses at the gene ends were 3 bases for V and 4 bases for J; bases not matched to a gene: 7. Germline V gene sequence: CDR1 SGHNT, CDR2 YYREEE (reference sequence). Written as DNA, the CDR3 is TGTGCCAGCAGCTCGGGGGACAGGGGGCATGGAGAGACCCAGTACTTC. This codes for CASSSGDRGHGETQYF.

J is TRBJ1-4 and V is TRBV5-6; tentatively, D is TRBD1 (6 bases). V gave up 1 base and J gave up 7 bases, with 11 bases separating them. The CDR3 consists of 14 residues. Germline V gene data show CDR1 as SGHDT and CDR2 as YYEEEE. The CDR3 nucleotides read TGTGCCAGCAGCTTGACAGGGCAGGGTGAAAAACTGTTTTTT. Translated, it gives CASSLTGQGEKLFF.

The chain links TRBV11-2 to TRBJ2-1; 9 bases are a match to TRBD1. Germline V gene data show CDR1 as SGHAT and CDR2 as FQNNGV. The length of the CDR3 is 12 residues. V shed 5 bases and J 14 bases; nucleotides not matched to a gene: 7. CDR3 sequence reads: CASSPRDREEFF. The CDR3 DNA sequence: TGTGCCAGCAGCCCTCGGGACAGGGAAGAGTTCTTC. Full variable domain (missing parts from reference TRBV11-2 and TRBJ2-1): EAGVAQSPRYKIIEKRQSVAFWCNPISGHATLYWYQQILGQGPKLLIQFQNNGVVDDSQLPKDRFSAERLKGVDSTLKIQPAKLEDSAVYLCASSPRDREEFFGPGTRLTVL.

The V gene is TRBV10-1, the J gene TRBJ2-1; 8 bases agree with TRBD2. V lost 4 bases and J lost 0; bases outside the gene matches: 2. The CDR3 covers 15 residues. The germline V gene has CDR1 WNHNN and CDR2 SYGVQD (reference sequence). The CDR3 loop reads CASSGSGSSYNEQFF. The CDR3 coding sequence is TGCGCCAGCAGTGGAAGCGGGAGCTCCTACAATGAGCAGTTCTTC.

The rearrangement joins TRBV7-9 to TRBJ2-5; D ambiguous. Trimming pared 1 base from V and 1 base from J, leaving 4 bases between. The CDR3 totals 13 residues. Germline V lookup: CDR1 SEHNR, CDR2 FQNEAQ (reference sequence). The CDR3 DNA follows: TGTGCCAGCAGCTTAGACACCCAAGAGACCCAGTACTTC. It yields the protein CASSLDTQETQYF.

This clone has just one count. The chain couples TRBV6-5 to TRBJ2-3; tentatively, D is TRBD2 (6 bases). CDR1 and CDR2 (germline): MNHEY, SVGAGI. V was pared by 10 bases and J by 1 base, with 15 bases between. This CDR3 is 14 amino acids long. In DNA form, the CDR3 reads TGTGCCATAAACCTCGGGAGAGGCACAGATACGCAGTATTTT. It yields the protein CAINLGRGTDTQYF.

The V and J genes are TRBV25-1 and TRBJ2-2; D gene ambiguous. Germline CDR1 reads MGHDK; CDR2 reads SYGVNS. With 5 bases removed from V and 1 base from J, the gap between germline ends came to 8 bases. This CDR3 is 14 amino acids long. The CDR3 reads CASSTHKNTGELFF. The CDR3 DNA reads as TGTGCCAGCAGTACACACAAGAACACCGGGGAGCTGTTTTTT.

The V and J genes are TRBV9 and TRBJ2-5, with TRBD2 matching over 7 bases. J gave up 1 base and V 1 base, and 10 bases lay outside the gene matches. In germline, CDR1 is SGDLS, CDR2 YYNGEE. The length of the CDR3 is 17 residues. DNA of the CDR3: TGTGCCAGCAGCGTACAACCGCAGTCTAGCGGCCAAGAGACCCAGTACTTC. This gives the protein CASSVQPQSSGQETQYF. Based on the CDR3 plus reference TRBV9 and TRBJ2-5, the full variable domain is DSGVTQTPKHLITATGQRVTLRCSPRSGDLSVYWYQQSLDQGLQFLIQYYNGEERAKGNILERFSAQQFPDLHSELNLSSLELGDSALYFCASSVQPQSSGQETQYFGPGTRLLVL.

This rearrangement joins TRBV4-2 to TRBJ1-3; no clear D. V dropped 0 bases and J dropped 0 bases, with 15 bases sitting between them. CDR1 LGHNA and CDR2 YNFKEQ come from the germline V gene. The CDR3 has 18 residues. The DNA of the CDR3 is TGTGCCAGCAGCCAAGATCGCCTACACGGCGCCTCTGGAAACACCATATATTTT. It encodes CASSQDRLHGASGNTIYF.

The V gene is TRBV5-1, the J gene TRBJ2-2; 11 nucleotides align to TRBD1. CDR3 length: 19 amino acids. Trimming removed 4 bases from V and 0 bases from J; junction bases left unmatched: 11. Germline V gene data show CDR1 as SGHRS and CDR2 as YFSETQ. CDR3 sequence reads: CASSQPIGQGAANTGELFF. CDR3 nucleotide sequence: TGCGCCAGCAGCCAACCGATTGGACAGGGGGCGGCGAACACCGGGGAGCTGTTTTTT.

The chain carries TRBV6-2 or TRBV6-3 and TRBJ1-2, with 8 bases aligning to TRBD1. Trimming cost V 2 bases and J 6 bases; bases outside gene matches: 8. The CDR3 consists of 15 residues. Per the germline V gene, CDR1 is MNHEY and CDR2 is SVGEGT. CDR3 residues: CASSYSRDRNHGYTF. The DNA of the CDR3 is TGTGCCAGCAGTTACAGCCGGGACAGGAACCATGGCTACACCTTC.

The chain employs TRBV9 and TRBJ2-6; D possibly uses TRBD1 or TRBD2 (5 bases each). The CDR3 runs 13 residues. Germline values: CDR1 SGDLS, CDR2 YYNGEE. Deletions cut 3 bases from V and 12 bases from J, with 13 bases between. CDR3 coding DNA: TGTGCCAGCAGCGCCGGGGCATTCGGCGTCCTGACTTTC. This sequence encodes CASSAGAFGVLTF. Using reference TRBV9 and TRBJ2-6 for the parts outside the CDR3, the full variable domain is DSGVTQTPKHLITATGQRVTLRCSPRSGDLSVYWYQQSLDQGLQFLIQYYNGEERAKGNILERFSAQQFPDLHSELNLSSLELGDSALYFCASSAGAFGVLTFGAGSRLTVL.

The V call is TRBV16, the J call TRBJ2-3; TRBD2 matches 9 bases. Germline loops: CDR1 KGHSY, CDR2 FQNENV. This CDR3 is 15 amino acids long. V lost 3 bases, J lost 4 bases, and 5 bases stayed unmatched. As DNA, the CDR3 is TGTGCCAGCAGCCAGACCGGGACTAGCTCAGATACGCAGTATTTT. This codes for CASSQTGTSSDTQYF.

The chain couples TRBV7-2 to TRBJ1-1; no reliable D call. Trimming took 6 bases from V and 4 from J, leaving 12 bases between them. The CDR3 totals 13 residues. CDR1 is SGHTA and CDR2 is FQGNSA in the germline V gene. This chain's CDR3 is CASSLFRTTEAFF. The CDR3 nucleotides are TGTGCCAGCAGTTTGTTCAGAACCACTGAAGCTTTCTTT.

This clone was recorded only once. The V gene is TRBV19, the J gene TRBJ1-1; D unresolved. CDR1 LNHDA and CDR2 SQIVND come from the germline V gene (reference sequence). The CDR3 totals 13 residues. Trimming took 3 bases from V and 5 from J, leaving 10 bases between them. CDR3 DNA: TGTGCCAGTAGTATGATGGGGAGAACTGAAGCTTTCTTT. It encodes CASSMMGRTEAFF.

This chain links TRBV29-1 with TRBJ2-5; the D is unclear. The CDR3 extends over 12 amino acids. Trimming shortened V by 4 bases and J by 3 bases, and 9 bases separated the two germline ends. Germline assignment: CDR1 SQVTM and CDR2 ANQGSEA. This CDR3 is CSVVRSEETQYF. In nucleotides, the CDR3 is TGCAGCGTTGTACGGAGCGAAGAGACCCAGTACTTC.

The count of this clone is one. CDR3: CASGVSMGLASQTQYF. The CDR3 DNA sequence: TGTGCCAGCGGCGTTTCCATGGGACTAGCTAGCCAGACCCAGTACTTC. This chain uses TRBV25-1 with TRBJ2-5; 9 nucleotides line up with TRBD2. This CDR3 has 16 residues. CDR1 is MGHDK and CDR2 is SYGVNS in the germline V gene. Trimming at V came to 8 bases and at J to 6 bases, leaving 16 bases not matched to a gene.

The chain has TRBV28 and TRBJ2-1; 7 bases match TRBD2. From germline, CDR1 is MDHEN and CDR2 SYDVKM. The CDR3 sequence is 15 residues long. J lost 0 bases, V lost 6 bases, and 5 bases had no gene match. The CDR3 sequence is CASRNGGISYNEQFF. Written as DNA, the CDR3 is TGTGCCAGCAGGAACGGGGGGATCTCCTACAATGAGCAGTTCTTC.

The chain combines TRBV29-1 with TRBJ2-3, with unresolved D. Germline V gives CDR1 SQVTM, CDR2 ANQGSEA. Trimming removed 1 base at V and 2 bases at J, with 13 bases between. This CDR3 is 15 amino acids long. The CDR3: CSVEAARTSTDTQYF. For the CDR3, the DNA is TGCAGCGTTGAAGCCGCTCGCACCTCCACAGATACGCAGTATTTT.

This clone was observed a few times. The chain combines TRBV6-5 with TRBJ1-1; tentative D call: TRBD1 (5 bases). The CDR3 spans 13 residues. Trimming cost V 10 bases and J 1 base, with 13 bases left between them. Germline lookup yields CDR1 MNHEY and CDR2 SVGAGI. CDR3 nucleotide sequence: TGTGCCACCACTCCCCAGGGGAACACTGAAGCTTTCTTT. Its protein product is CATTPQGNTEAFF.

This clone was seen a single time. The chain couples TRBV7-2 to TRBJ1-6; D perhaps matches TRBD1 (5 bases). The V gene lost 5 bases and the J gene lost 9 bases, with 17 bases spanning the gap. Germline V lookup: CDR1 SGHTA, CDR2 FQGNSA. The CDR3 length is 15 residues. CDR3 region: CASSAHGQGSSPLHF. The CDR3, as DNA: TGTGCCAGCAGCGCCCATGGGCAGGGTAGTTCACCCCTCCACTTT.

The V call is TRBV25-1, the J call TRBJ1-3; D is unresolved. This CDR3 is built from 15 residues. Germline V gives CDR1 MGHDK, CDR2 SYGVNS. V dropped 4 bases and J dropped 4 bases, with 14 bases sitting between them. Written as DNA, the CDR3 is TGTGCCAGCAGTGCCAGCAGCTTCGGGGGAAACACCATATATTTT. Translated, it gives CASSASSFGGNTIYF.

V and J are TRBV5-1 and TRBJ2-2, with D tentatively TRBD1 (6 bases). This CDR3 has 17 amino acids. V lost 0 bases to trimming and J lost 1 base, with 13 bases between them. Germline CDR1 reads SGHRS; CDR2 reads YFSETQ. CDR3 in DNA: TGCGCCAGCAGCTTGGTTGCAGGGGCAGGGAACACCGGGGAGCTGTTTTTT. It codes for CASSLVAGAGNTGELFF.